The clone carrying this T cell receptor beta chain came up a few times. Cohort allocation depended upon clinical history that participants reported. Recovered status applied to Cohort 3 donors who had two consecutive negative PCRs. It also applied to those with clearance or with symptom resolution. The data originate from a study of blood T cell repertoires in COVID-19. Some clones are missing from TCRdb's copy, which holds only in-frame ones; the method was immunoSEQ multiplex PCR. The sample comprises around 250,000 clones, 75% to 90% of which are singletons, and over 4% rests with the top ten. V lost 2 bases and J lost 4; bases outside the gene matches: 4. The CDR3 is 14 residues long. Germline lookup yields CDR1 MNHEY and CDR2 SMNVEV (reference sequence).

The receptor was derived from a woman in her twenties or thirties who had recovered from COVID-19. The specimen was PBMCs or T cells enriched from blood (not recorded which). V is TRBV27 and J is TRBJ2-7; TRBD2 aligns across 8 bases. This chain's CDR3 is CASSLAGGRYEQYF. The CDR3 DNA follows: TGTGCCAGCAGTTTAGCGGGAGGTCGGTACGAGCAGTACTTC.